This TCR beta chain was identified in a study of cytomegalovirus exposure and HLA in healthy donors. Turning to the study itself: In a previous analysis, approximately 110 million unique TCR beta sequences were found from about 179 million T cells.

Study results and caveats: The study labeled 164 TCR beta chains cytomegalovirus-associated. According to a later analysis, most TCR beta chains associated with CMV appeared HLA-restricted.

The study ran its PCR with 60 Vbeta and 13 Jbeta primers. TCRdb's table, derived via immunoSEQ multiplex PCR, lists solely in-frame clones and lacks some. The data contain fewer than 100,000 clones, about three quarters of them singletons. CDR3 length: 15 amino acids. Germline-derived CDR1 and CDR2 are SGHAT and FQNNGV. Trimming shortened V by 0 bases and J by 1 base, and 9 bases separated the two germline ends. Comments on this clone: The antigen is not known.

The origin of this receptor is a male donor in good health and CMV-seropositive. V and J are TRBV11-2 and TRBJ1-2; D unresolved. The material sequenced was PBMCs. The CDR3 loop is CASSLDPLLNYGYTF. CDR3 DNA sequence: TGTGCCAGCAGCTTAGATCCCCTACTTAACTATGGCTACACCTTC.